One sample yielded the 2 T cell receptor gamma chains listed below, sequenced in a study of gamma-delta T cells after stem cell transplantation. TCRdb reapplied CATT to the RT-PCR reads. Of 3,000 to 3,500 gamma-chain clones in the sample, roughly 5% are singletons; the top ten hold about 20%. Sample: gamma-delta T cells. Receptors were obtained from a human donor. It is not recorded whose cells these are; they may come from a transplant donor.

This clone has only a few counts. V usage is TRGV9 and J usage is TRGJP. The V gene's germline CDR1 is GITISATS and CDR2 ISYDGTV (reference sequence). The CDR3 is made up of 15 amino acids. J was trimmed by 11 bases and V by 3 bases; bases with no gene match: 7. The DNA for the CDR3 is TGTGCCTTGTGGGAGCGGAAGCTGGGCAAAAAAATCAAGGTATTT. Translating gives CALWERKLGKKIKVF.

This clone was observed a few times. This chain uses TRGV9 with TRGJP. Germline-derived CDR1 and CDR2 are GITISATS and ISYDGTV (reference sequence). With 3 bases clipped from V and 7 bases from J, the junction kept 9 bases outside the gene matches. The CDR3 contains 17 residues. CDR3 in amino acids: CALWEPRTELGKKIKVF. CDR3 DNA sequence: TGTGCCTTGTGGGAGCCTCGGACGGAGTTGGGCAAAAAAATCAAGGTATTT.